This entry describes one TCR beta chain. Its antigen is not known. This sample stems from a study of blood T cells in healthy people across ages. Study-level findings and limits: A roughly linear age-dependent decrease characterized TCR beta diversity per million T cells. A strong correlation between TCR beta diversity and naive T cell percentage was seen. PBMCs went unsorted, and a conclusive naive versus antigen-experienced comparison was therefore prevented.

Then a second PCR, running about 6 to 11 cycles, was carried out with a sample-barcoded 5' primer and a J-beta primer mix. TCRdb itself ran the 5' RACE reads through MiXCR, one entry per CDR3 protein. This sample has 1.5 million to 2 million distinct CDR3 sequences, with 30% to 35% found just once. Looked up from germline, CDR1 is MNHNS and CDR2 is SASEGT. The CDR3 totals 16 residues. J lost 1 base, V lost 6 bases, and 8 bases had no gene match. This TCR was sampled from a woman in her 30s in good health. The rearrangement uses TRBV6-1 and TRBJ2-2; TRBD1 aligns across 7 bases. The sequencing input was blood. CDR3 amino acids: CASRATHRGNTGELFF. DNA for the CDR3: TGTGCCAGCAGGGCTACTCACAGGGGGAACACCGGGGAGCTGTTTTTT.